The clone carrying this T cell receptor (beta chain) was recorded only once. This specimen belongs to a study of Ad26.COV2.S vaccination and SARS-CoV-2 variants. The sample's treatment: 19 received Ad26.COV2.S at low or high dose, single or two shots; 5 received placebo; per-sample allocation not given. Day 63 after the first vaccine or placebo injection was the time point for sampling. Repertoires were generated with immunoSEQ multiplex PCR, while TCRdb's copy carries only in-frame clones and drops some. The table shows more than 300,000 clones, with 80% to 90% occurring only once. This CDR3 has 15 residues. The V end was cut by 8 bases, the J end by 1 base, with 17 bases between. Germline V gives CDR1 SNHLY, CDR2 FYNNEI.

The receptor was derived from a person aged 18-60 years who received the Ad26.COV2.S COVID-19 vaccine or a placebo. Specimen: peripheral blood, collected in a trial of Ad26.COV2.S vaccine versus placebo. The rearrangement joins TRBV2 to TRBJ1-1; tentative D call: TRBD1 (6 bases). The CDR3 bases are TGTGCCAGCGGCGCTAGAGGGGGGGGGAACACTGAAGCTTTCTTT. It yields the protein CASGARGGGNTEAFF.